This T cell receptor (beta chain) was found in a study of human T cells and chemical hapten exposure. Germline V CDR1 and CDR2: SGHAT, FQNNGV. Trimming pared 1 base from V and 5 bases from J, leaving 10 bases between. The CDR3 is 14 amino acids. TCRdb re-analysed the RACE reads in MiXCR, keeping a single row per CDR3 protein. The repertoire includes tens of thousands of distinct CDR3 sequences, around 7.4% of them detected once, and almost 10% sits in the top ten. Time point here: healthy volunteer bleed at 2 weeks. Someone pulled total RNA out of unfractionated whole blood. The sample consisted of whole blood. The chain has TRBV11-2 and TRBJ2-3; possible D gene TRBD2, 5 bases. This clonotype was sampled from a human donor in good health. Some clones in this sample may be carry-over from other donors' samples. The CDR3 spells CASSLVGSGDTQYF. For the CDR3, the DNA is TGTGCCAGCAGCTTAGTAGGGAGTGGAGATACGCAGTATTTT.